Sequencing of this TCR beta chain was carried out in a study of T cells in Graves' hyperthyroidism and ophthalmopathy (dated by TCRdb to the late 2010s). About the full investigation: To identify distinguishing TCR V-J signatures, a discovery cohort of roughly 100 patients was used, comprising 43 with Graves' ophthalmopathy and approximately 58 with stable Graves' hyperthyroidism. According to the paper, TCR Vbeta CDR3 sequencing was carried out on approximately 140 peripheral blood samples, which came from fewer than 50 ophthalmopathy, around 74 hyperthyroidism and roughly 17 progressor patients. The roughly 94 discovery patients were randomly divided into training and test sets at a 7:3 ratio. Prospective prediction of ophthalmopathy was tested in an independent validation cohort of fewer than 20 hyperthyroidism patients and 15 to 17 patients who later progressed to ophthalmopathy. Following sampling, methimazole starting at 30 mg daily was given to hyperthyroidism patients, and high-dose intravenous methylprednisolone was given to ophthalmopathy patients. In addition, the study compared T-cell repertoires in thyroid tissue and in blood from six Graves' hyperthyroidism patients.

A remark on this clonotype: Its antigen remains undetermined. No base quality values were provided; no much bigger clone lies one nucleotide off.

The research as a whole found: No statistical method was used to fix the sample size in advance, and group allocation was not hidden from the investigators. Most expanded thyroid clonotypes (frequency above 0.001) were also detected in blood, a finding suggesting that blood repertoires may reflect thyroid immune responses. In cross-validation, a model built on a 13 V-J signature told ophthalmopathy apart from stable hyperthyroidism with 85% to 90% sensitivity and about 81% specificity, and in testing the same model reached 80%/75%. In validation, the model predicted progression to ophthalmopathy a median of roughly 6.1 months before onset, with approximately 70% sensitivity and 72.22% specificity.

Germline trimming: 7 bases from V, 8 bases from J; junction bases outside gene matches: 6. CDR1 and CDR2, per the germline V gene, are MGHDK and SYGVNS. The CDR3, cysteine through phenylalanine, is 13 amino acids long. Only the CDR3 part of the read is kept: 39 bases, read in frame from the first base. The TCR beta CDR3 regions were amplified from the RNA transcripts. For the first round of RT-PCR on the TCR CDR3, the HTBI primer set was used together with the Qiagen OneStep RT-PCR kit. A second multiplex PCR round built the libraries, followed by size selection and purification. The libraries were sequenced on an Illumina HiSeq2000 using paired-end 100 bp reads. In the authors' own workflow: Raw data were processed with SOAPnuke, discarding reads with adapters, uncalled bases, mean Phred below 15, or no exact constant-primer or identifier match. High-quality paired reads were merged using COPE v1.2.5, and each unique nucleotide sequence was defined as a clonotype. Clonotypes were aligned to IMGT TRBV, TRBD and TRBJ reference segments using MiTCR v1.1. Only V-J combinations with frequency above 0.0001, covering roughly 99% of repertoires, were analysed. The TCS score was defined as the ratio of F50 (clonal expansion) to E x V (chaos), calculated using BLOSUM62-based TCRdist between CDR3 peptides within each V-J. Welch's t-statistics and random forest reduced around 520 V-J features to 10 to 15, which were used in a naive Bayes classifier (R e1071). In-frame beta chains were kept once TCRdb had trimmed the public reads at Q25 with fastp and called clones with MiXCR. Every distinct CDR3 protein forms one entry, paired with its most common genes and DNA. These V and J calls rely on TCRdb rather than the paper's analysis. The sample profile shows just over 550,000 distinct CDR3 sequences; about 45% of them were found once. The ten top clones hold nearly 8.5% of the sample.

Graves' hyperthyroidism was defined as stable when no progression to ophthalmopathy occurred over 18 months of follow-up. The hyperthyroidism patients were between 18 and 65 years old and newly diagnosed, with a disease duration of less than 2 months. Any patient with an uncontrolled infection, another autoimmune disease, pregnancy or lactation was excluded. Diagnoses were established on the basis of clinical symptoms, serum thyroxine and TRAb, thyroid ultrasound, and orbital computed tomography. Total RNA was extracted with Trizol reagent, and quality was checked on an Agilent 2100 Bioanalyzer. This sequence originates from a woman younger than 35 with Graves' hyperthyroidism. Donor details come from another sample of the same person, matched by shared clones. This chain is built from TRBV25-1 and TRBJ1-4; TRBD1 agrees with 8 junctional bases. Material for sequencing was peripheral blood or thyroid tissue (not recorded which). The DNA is TGTGCCAGCACCGGACAGGGTCCGGAAAAACTGTTTTTT. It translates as CASTGQGPEKLFF.